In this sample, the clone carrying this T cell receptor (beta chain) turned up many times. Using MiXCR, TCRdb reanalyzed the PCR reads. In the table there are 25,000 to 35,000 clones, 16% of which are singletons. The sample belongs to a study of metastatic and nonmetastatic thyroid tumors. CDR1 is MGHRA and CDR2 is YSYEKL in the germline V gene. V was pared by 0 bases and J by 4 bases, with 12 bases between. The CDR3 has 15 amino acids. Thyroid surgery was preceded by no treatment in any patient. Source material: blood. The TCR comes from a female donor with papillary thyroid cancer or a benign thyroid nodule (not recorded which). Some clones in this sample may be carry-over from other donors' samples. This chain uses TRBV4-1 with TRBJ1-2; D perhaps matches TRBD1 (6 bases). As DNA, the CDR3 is TGCGCCAGCAGCCAAGATACGGGACACGGCTATGGCTACACCTTC. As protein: CASSQDTGHGYGYTF.